Listed here is a single TCR beta chain. In its sample, this clonotype was seen many times. What this receptor recognizes is not known. Base qualities are not at hand, and no much larger clone is one base apart. The data were obtained in a study of neurological immune-mediated disorders (dated by TCRdb to the late 2010s). Concerning the study at large: Peripheral blood TCR-beta repertoires from patients with HTLV-I-associated myelopathy (HAM/TSP), patients with multiple sclerosis, and healthy controls were compared in the study using UMI-based sequencing. Alongside PBMC samples, the set of more than 80 TCR-beta libraries contained longitudinal samples, technical triplicates, and paired CD4+ and CD8+ T-cell subsets that had been sorted. Longitudinal HAM/TSP and healthy donors were sampled at 3 time-points each (about 3-40 month intervals). Of the 65 to 70 subjects in the cohort, some 14 were HAM/TSP patients, around 35 were multiple sclerosis patients, and around 20 were healthy controls. Overall results and qualifications from the work: TCR clonal expansion was highest in HAM/TSP patients and lowest in MS patients, with MS patients falling below even healthy controls. Expanded clones from different subjects shared no identical CDR3 amino acid sequences, which suggests that TCR-beta repertoires were private in all groups.

The time point label, as the study defines it: longitudinal time-point 3. Blood bank volunteers in Maryland, USA served as the healthy controls. For unsorted PBMC libraries, 2 million PBMCs were used after storage in RNAlater at -80 degrees C until RNA extraction. PBMCs were separated from peripheral blood using Ficoll-Hypaque density gradient centrifugation and then cryopreserved in liquid nitrogen. Between the V and J ends, shortened by 4 bases and 10 bases respectively, the junction contains 13 bases. The CDR3, from cysteine to phenylalanine, totals 11 residues. Left in the record is the CDR3 DNA by itself, 33 bases read in frame from the first base. Based on the germline V gene (reference sequence), the CDR1 and CDR2 sequences are GTSNPN and SVGIG. cDNA was synthesized by template-switch 5'RACE using a primer carrying a 10-nucleotide random unique molecular identifier by which each TCR transcript was tagged. Every sequencing run covered 15-18 subjects and yielded more than 160 million TCR-beta sequences. The RNeasy kit was used for extraction of total RNA. The KAPA Real-time Library Amplification kit was used to amplify TCR-beta VDJ regions with primers targeting the TCR constant region and the 5'RACE anchor. A first PCR added sample indexes and Illumina adaptors, after which a second PCR increased the library yield. The roughly 650 bp TCR product was size-selected on a 2% E-gel SizeSelection system after Ampure bead purification. Library quality was checked on a Bioanalyzer, concentration was measured with Qubit, and libraries were quantified with the Kapa Library Quantification kit before pooling. Libraries were sequenced paired-end 2 x 150 bp on an Illumina HiSeq 2500. To increase sequence diversity, roughly 24-32% phiX was spiked into each library pool. In the authors' own workflow: Quality-filtered reads were processed with the UMI-based MiGEC pipeline, which removed over 85% of raw TCR sequences during error correction. IMGT germline references were used for alignment of VDJ genes, and clonotypes were defined by a unique CDR3 amino acid sequence together with V-J genes. Clonal expansion, Shannon diversity, and CDR3 relatedness (CalcPairwiseDistances, ClusterSamples) were evaluated with VDJtools, and phylogenetic trees were built with CLCbio workbench. Expanded clones were defined as having at least 8 unique UMIs, based on coefficient-of-variation modelling across technical triplicates. Using fastp trimming at Q25 and MiXCR clonotype assembly, TCRdb reanalyzed the public sequencing data and kept in-frame beta chains. Identical CDR3 protein sequences are pooled into one entry, listed with their most common genes and DNA. None of the V and J calls come from the authors' own analysis; TCRdb made them. In all, the sample holds 45,000 to 65,000 distinct CDR3 sequences, and 7.5% to 9.5% of those were seen once. The ten largest clones take up 1.9% of the sample.

The rearrangement combines TRBV30 with TRBJ1-1; no D segment can be confidently identified. The sequence derives from a woman aged 40 to 49 in good health. What was sequenced was PBMCs. The DNA reads as follows: TGTGCCTGGACGAGGCCCCAAGGAGCTTTCTTT. This gives the protein CAWTRPQGAFF.